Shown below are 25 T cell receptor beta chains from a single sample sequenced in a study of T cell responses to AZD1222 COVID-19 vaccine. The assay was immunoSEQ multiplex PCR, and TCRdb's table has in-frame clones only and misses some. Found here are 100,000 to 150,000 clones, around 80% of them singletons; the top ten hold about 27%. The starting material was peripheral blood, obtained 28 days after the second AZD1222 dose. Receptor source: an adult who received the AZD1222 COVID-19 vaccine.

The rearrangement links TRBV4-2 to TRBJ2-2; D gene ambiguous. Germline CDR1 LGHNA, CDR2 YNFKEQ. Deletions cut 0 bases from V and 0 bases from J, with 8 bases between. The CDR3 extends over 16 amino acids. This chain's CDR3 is CASSQEISSNTGELFF. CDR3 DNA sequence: TGTGCCAGCAGCCAAGAAATCTCTTCGAACACCGGGGAGCTGTTTTTT.

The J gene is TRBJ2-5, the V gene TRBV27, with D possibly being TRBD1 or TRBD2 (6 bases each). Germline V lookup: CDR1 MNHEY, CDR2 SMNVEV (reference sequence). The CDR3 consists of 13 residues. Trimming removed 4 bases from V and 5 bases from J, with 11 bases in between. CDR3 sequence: CASSYQGRETQYF. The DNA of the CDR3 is TGTGCCAGCAGTTACCAGGGGAGGGAGACCCAGTACTTC.

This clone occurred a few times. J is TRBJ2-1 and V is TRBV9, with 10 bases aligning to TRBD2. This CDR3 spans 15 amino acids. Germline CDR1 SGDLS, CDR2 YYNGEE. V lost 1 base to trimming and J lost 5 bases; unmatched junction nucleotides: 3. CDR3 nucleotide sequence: TGTGCCAGCAGCGTACTCAGCGGGGGGGACAATGAGCAGTTCTTC. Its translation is CASSVLSGGDNEQFF. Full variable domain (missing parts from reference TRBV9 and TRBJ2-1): DSGVTQTPKHLITATGQRVTLRCSPRSGDLSVYWYQQSLDQGLQFLIQYYNGEERAKGNILERFSAQQFPDLHSELNLSSLELGDSALYFCASSVLSGGDNEQFFGPGTRLTVL.

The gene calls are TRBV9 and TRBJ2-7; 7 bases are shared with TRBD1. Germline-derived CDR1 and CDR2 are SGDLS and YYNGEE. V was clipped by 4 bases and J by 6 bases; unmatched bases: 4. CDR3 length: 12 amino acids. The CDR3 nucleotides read TGTGCCAGCAGCCCGGGACAGTTCGAGCAGTACTTC. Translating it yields CASSPGQFEQYF.

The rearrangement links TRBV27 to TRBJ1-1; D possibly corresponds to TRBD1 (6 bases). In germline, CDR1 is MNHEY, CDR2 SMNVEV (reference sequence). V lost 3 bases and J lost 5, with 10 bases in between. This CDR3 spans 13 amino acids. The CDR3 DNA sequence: TGTGCCAGCAGTTTGAACAGGGAAACTGAAGCTTTCTTT. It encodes CASSLNRETEAFF.

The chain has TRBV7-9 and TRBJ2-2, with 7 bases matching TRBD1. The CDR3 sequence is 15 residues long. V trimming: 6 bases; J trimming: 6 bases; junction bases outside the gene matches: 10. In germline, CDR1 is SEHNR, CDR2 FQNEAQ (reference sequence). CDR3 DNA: TGTGCCAGCAGTGCAAGGGGGCCTGGTCCCGGGGAGCTGTTTTTT. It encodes CASSARGPGPGELFF.

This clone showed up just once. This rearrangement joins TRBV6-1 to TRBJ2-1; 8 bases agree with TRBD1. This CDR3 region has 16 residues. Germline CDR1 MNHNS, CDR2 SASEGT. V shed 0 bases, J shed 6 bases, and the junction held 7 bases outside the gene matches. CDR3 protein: CASSEATGGSRNEQFF. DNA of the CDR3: TGTGCCAGCAGTGAAGCTACAGGGGGGTCTCGCAATGAGCAGTTCTTC.

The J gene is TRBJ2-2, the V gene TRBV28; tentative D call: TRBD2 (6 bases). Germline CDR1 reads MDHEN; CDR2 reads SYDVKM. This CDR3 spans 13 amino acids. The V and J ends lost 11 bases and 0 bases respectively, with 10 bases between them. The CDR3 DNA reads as TGTGCCTCACGGGACTCGAACACCGGGGAGCTGTTTTTT. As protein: CASRDSNTGELFF. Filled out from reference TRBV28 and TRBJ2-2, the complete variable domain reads DVKVTQSSRYLVKRTGEKVFLECVQDMDHENMFWYRQDPGLGLRLIYFSYDVKMKEKGDIPEGYSVSREKKERFSLILESASTNQTSMYLCASRDSNTGELFFGEGSRLTVL.

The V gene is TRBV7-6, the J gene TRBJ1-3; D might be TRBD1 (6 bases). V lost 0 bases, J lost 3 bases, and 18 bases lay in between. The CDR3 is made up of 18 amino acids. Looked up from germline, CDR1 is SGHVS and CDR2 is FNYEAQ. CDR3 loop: CASSLALGGLSGGNTIYF. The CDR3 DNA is TGTGCCAGCAGCTTAGCGCTCGGGGGGCTTTCAGGTGGAAACACCATATATTTT.

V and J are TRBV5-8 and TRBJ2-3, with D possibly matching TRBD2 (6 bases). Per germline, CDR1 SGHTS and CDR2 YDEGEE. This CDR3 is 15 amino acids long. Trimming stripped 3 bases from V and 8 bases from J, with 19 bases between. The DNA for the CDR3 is TGTGCCAGCAGCTCACGACTGACTAGTAAGGCTACGCAGTATTTT. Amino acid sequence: CASSSRLTSKATQYF.

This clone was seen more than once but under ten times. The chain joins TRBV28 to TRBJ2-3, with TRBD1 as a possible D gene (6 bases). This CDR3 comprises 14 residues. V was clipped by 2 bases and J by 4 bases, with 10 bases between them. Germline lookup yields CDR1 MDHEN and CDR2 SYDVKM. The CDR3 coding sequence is TGTGCCAGCAGTTTAGGGCAGGGGTCAGATACGCAGTATTTT. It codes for CASSLGQGSDTQYF.

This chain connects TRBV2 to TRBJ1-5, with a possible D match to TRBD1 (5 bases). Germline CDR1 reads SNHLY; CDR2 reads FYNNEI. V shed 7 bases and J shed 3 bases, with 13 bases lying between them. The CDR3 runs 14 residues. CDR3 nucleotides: TGTGCCAGCAACGAGGGGCAGCCCAATCAGCCCCAGCATTTT. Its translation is CASNEGQPNQPQHF.

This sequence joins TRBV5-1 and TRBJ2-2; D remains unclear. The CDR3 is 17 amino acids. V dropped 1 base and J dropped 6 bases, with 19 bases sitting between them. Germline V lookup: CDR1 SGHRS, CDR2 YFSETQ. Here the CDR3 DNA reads TGCGCCAGCAGCTTGCCCGTGTGGGCGTTTAACGCCGGGGAGCTGTTTTTT. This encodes CASSLPVWAFNAGELFF. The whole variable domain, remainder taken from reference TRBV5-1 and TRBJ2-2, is KAGVTQTPRYLIKTRGQQVTLSCSPISGHRSVSWYQQTPGQGLQFLFEYFSETQRNKGNFPGRFSGRQFSNSRSEMNVSTLELGDSALYLCASSLPVWAFNAGELFFGEGSRLTVL.

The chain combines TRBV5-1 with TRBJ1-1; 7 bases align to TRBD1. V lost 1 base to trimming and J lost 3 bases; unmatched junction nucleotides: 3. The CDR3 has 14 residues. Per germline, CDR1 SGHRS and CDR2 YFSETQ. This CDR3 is CASSLTGADTEAFF. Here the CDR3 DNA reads TGCGCCAGCAGCTTGACAGGGGCGGACACTGAAGCTTTCTTT.

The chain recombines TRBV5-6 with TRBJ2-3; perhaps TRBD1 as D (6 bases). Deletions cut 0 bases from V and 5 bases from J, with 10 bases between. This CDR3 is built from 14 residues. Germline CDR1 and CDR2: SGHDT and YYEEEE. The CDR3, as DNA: TGTGCCAGCAGCTTGGGGGCAGGGGAAGATACGCAGTATTTT. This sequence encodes CASSLGAGEDTQYF.

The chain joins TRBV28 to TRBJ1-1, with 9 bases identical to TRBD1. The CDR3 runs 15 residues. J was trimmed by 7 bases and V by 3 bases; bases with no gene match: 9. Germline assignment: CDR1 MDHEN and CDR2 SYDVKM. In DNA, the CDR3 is TGTGCCAGCAGTTTCCCGGACAGGGGAGGGATTGAAGCTTTCTTT. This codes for CASSFPDRGGIEAFF.

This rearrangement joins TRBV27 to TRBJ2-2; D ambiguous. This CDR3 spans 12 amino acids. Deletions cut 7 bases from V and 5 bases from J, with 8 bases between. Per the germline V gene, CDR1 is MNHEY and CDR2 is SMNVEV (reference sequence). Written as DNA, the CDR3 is TGTGCCAGCAAGCGTCTAACCGGGGAGCTGTTTTTT. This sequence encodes CASKRLTGELFF.

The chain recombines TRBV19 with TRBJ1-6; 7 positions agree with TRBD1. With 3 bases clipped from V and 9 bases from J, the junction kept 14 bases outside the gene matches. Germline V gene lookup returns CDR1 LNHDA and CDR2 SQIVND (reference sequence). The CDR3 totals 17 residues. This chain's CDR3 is CASSILRRQGHLSPLHF. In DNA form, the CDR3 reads TGTGCCAGTAGTATTCTCCGACGACAGGGTCACCTTTCACCCCTCCACTTT.

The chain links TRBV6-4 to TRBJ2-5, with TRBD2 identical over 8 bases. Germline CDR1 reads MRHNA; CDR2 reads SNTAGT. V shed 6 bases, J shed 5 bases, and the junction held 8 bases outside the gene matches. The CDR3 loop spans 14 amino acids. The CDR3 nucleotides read TGTGCCAGCAGCGTTAGCGGGGTCTTGGAGACCCAGTACTTC. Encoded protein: CASSVSGVLETQYF.

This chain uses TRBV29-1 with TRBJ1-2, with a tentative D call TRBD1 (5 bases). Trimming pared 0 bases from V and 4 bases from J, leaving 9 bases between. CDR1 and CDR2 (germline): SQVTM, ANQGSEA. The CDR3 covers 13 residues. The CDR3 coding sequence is TGCAGCGTTGAAGAGGGGACGGCCTATGGCTACACCTTC. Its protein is CSVEEGTAYGYTF. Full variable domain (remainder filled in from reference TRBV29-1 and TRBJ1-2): SAVISQKPSRDICQRGTSLTIQCQVDSQVTMMFWYRQQPGQSLTLIATANQGSEATYESGFVIDKFPISRPNLTFSTLTVSNMSPEDSSIYLCSVEEGTAYGYTFGSGTRLTVV.

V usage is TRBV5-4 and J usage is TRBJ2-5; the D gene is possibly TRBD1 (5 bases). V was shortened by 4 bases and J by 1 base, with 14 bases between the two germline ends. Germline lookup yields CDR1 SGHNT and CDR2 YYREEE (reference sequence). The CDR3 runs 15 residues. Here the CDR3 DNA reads TGTGCCAGCAGCCCCAGGGCTTCCCCCCAAGAGACCCAGTACTTC. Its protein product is CASSPRASPQETQYF.

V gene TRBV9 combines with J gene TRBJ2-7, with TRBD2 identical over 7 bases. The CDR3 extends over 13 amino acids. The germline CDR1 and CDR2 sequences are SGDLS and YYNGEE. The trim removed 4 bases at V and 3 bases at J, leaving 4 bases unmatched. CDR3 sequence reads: CASSPGRDYEQYF. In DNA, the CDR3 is TGTGCCAGCAGCCCAGGGAGGGACTACGAGCAGTACTTC. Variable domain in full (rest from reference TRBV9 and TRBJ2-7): DSGVTQTPKHLITATGQRVTLRCSPRSGDLSVYWYQQSLDQGLQFLIQYYNGEERAKGNILERFSAQQFPDLHSELNLSSLELGDSALYFCASSPGRDYEQYFGPGTRLTVT.

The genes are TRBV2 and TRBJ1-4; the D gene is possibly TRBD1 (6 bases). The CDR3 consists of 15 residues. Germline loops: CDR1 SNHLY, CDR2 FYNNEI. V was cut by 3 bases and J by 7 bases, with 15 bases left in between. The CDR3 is CASSDGGGGLEKLFF. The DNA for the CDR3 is TGTGCCAGCAGTGATGGGGGGGGCGGACTTGAAAAACTGTTTTTT.

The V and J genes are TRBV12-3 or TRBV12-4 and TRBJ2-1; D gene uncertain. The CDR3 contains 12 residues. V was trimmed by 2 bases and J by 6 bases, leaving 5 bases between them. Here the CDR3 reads CASSLSGNEQFF. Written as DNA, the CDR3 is TGTGCCAGCAGTTTATCAGGCAATGAGCAGTTCTTC.

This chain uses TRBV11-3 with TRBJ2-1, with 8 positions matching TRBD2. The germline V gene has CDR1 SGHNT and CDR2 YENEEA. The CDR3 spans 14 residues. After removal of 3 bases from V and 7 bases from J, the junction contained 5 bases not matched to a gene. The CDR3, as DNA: TGTGCCAGCAGCTTCGACGGGGGGGCGAATGAGCAGTTCTTC. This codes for CASSFDGGANEQFF.